A selection of T cell receptor beta chains follows, all from one sample in a study of blood T cell repertoires in COVID-19. Here immunoSEQ multiplex PCR was the method, and the copy in TCRdb shows in-frame clones only, minus some. The repertoire holds 15,000 to 20,000 clones, around 90% seen once, with less than 50% in the top ten. Specimen: peripheral blood. The receptor set was obtained from a human donor in a cohort sampled during active COVID-19. CDR3s leave out the opening cysteine and the closing phenylalanine or tryptophan.

v_gene,len,j_gene,CDR3aa
TRBV2,14,TRBJ1-6,ASSETLGGAGSPLH
TRBV29-1,13,TRBJ2-1,SVNPGGLIYNEQF
TRBV29-1,12,TRBJ1-3,SVARGTSGNTIY
TRBV29-1,12,TRBJ1-2,SVERQGADYGYT
TRBV4-3,13,TRBJ2-7,ASSQETAGGGEQY
TRBV30,11,TRBJ1-6,AWTGLTDSPLH
TRBV3-1/TRBV3-2,11,TRBJ1-2,ASSQGTGDGYT
TRBV10-3,11,TRBJ2-7,AIEQGPNYEQY
TRBV21-1,15,TRBJ1-5,ASSKARGQHSNQPQH
TRBV7-2,11,TRBJ2-7,AIRLAGRPEQY
TRBV19,12,TRBJ1-2,ASTRAAPNYGYT
TRBV7-9,11,TRBJ2-5,ASTSGGEETQY
TRBV7-9,12,TRBJ1-2,ASSGQGSFYGYT
TRBV30,11,TRBJ2-1,ASPGQGFREQF
TRBV20-1,9,TRBJ2-7,SATLGWEQY
TRBV12-3/TRBV12-4,10,TRBJ2-3,ASSPSRDTQY
TRBV6-2/TRBV6-3,10,TRBJ2-3,ASSFVTDTQY
TRBV3-1/TRBV3-2,15,TRBJ1-3,ASSQEGQGASGNTIY
TRBV28,13,TRBJ2-3,ASSEGLARADTQY
TRBV13,12,TRBJ2-4,ASSSDRGKNIQY
TRBV7-2,12,TRBJ2-7,ASGRTGGSYEQY
TRBV6-1,11,TRBJ1-6,ASSENTHSPLH
TRBV7-2,12,TRBJ2-7,ASSLDPTGGEQY
TRBV7-9,11,TRBJ1-5,ASSLTGFGPQH
TRBV12-3/TRBV12-4,11,TRBJ1-2,ASSWGGNRGYT
TRBV3-1/TRBV3-2,13,TRBJ1-3,ASGNLDRAGNTIY
TRBV18,12,TRBJ1-4,ASTSRGMDEKLF
TRBV7-2,15,TRBJ2-3,ASSLEGTSGGTDTQY
TRBV6-5,12,TRBJ2-3,ASTEGRSADTQY
TRBV7-6,15,TRBJ2-2,ASSLPQAGANTGELF
TRBV6-2/TRBV6-3,14,TRBJ1-4,ASSATDRGTNEKLF
TRBV12-3/TRBV12-4,11,TRBJ2-1,ASSFISAWEQF
TRBV7-9,11,TRBJ2-1,ASSVLARGEQF
TRBV10-3,11,TRBJ2-1,AILAGGDNEQF
TRBV6-6,12,TRBJ2-7,ASSTRDSSYEQY
TRBV6-5,12,TRBJ1-6,ASSRTGVRSPLH
TRBV20-1,10,TRBJ2-1,SANEGLRGGF
TRBV6-5,13,TRBJ1-2,ASSYAAGAYYGYT
TRBV6-5,14,TRBJ1-2,ASSSHSSGTAYGYT
TRBV30,10,TRBJ2-7,AWTVQGNEQY
TRBV6-5,12,TRBJ1-1,ASRGRGANTEAF
TRBV5-6,12,TRBJ2-5,ASRKWTRQETQY
TRBV10-3,11,TRBJ1-1,AISETGYTEAF
TRBV18,12,TRBJ1-2,ASSPGQRRNGYT